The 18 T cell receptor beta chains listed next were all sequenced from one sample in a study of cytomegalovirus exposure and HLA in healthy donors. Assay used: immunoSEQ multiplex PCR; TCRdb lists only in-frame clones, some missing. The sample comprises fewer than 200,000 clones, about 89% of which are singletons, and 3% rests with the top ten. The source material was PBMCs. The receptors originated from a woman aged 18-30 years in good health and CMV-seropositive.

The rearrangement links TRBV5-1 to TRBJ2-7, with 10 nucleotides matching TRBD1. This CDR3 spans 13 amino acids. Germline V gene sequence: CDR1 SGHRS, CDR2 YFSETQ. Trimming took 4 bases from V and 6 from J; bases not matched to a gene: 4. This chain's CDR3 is CASSTTGGGEQYF. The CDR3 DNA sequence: TGCGCCAGCAGCACGACAGGGGGCGGCGAGCAGTACTTC. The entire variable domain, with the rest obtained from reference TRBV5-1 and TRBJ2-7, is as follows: KAGVTQTPRYLIKTRGQQVTLSCSPISGHRSVSWYQQTPGQGLQFLFEYFSETQRNKGNFPGRFSGRQFSNSRSEMNVSTLELGDSALYLCASSTTGGGEQYFGPGTRLTVT.

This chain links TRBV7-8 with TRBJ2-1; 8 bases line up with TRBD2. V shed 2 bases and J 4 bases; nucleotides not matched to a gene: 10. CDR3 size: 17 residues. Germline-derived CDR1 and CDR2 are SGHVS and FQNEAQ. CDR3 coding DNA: TGTGCCAGCAGCTTATCTCGGGCTAGCGGGCCATACAATGAGCAGTTCTTC. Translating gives CASSLSRASGPYNEQFF.

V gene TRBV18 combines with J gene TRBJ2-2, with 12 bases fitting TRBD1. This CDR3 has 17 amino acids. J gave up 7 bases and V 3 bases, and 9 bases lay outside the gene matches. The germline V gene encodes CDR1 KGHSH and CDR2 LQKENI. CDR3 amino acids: CASSPSLGQGAGGELFF. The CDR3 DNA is TGTGCCAGCTCACCTAGCCTGGGACAGGGGGCCGGCGGGGAGCTGTTTTTT.

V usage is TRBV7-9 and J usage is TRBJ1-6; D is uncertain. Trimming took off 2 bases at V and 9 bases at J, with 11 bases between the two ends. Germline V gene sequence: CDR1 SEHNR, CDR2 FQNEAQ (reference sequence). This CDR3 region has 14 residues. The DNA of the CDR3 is TGTGCCAGCAGCTTAACAGCATTCCGTTCACCCCTCCACTTT. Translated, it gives CASSLTAFRSPLHF.

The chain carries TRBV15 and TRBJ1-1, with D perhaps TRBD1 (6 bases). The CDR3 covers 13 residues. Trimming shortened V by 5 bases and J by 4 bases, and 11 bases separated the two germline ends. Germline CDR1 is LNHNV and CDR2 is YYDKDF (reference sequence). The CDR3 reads CATSLNRATEAFF. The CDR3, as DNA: TGTGCCACCAGCCTTAACAGGGCCACTGAAGCTTTCTTT.

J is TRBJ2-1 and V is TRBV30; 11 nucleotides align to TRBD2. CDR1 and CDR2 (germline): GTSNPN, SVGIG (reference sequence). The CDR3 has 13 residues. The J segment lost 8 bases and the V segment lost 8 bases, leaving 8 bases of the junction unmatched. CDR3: CARIAGGRDEQFF. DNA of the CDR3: TGTGCCCGTATAGCGGGGGGGAGGGATGAGCAGTTCTTC.

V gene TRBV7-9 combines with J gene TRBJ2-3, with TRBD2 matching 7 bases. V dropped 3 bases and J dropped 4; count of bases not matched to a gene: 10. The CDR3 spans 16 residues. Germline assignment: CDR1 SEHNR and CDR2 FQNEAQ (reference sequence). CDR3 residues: CASSFFVSGKADTQYF. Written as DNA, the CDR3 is TGTGCCAGCAGCTTCTTCGTAAGCGGGAAGGCAGATACGCAGTATTTT.

The CDR3 sequence: CASSQKHRSPLHF. The CDR3 DNA follows: TGTGCCAGCAGCCAGAAGCACAGATCACCCCTCCACTTT. The V call is TRBV5-4, the J call TRBJ1-6; D gene unclear. The V end lost 4 bases, the J end lost 10 bases, and 12 bases lay between the germline ends. CDR1 SGHNT and CDR2 YYREEE come from the germline V gene (reference sequence). This CDR3 comprises 13 residues.

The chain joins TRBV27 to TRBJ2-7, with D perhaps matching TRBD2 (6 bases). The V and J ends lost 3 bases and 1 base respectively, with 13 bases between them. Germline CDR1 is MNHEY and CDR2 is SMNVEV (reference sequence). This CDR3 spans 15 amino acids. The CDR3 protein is CASSLFGGKSYEQYF. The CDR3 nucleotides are TGTGCCAGCAGTTTGTTTGGCGGGAAATCCTACGAGCAGTACTTC.

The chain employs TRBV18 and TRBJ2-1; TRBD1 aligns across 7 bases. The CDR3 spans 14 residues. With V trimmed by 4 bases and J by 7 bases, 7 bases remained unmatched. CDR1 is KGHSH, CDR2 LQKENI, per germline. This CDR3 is CASSLTPTGNEQFF. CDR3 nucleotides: TGTGCCAGCTCACTCACCCCGACAGGGAATGAGCAGTTCTTC.

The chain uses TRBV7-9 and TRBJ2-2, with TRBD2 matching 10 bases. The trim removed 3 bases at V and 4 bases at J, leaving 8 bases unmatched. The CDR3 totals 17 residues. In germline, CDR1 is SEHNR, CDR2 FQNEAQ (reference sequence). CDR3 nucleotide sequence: TGTGCCAGCAGCTTCATAGCGGGAGGAGTGGGCACCGGGGAGCTGTTTTTT. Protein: CASSFIAGGVGTGELFF.

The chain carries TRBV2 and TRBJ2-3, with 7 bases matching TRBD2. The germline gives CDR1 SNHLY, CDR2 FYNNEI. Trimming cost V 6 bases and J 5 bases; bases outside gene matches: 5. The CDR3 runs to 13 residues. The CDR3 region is CASRTSWEDTQYF. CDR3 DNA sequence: TGTGCCAGCAGGACTAGCTGGGAAGATACGCAGTATTTT.

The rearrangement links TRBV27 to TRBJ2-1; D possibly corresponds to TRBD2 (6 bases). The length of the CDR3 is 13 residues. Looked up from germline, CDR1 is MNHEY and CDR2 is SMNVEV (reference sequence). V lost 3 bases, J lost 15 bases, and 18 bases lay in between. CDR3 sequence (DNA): TGTGCCAGCAGTTTTAACGGAGGCGGGGATCCGTTCTTC. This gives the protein CASSFNGGGDPFF.

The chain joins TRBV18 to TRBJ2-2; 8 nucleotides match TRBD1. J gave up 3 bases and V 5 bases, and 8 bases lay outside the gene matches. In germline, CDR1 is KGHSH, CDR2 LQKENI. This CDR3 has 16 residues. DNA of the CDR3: TGTGCCAGCTCAGCGGAAGGACAGGGCTACACCGGGGAGCTGTTTTTT. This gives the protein CASSAEGQGYTGELFF. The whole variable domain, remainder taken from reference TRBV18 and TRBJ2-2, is NAGVMQNPRHLVRRRGQEARLRCSPMKGHSHVYWYRQLPEEGLKFMVYLQKENIIDESGMPKERFSAEFPKEGPSILRIQQVVRGDSAAYFCASSAEGQGYTGELFFGEGSRLTVL.

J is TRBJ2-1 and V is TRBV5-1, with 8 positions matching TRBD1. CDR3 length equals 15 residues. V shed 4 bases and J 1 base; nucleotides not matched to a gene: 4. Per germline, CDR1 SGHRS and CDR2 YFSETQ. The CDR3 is CASSLRTGSYNEQFF. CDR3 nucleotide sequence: TGCGCCAGCAGCCTCCGGACAGGGTCCTACAATGAGCAGTTCTTC.

CDR3 in DNA: TGTGCCAGTAGTTCCTACAGGGGTGGCACTGAAGCTTTCTTT. It specifies CASSSYRGGTEAFF. This chain links TRBV19 with TRBJ1-1; 7 positions match TRBD1. Germline V gene sequence: CDR1 LNHDA, CDR2 SQIVND (reference sequence). V shed 5 bases, J shed 4 bases, and the junction held 7 bases outside the gene matches. The CDR3 loop spans 14 amino acids.

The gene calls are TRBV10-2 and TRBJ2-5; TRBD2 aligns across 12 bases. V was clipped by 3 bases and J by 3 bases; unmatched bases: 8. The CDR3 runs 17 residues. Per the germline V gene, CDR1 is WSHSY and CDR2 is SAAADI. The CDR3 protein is CASSDWASGGVKETQYF. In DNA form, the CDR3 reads TGCGCCAGCAGTGATTGGGCTAGCGGGGGGGTGAAAGAGACCCAGTACTTC.

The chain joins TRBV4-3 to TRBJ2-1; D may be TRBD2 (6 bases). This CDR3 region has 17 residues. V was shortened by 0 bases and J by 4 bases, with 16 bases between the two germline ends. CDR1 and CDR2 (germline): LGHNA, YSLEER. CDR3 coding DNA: TGCGCCAGCAGCCAAGATCGGCTGCTAGCGAGATACAATGAGCAGTTCTTC. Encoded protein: CASSQDRLLARYNEQFF.